This T cell receptor (beta chain) originates from a study of PD-1 blockade in classical Hodgkin lymphoma. Study findings and constraints: TCR diversity at baseline was reported to be reduced in newly diagnosed patients relative to healthy donors. Researchers reported that CD4+ TCR diversity, though not CD8+, rose significantly by C4D1. Complete responders possessed baseline diversity comparable to newly diagnosed patients.

CDR1 is MNHEY and CDR2 is SMNVEV in the germline V gene (reference sequence). Deletions cut 6 bases from V and 4 bases from J, with 18 bases between. The CDR3 runs to 15 residues. With no exception, relapse followed autologous stem cell transplantation in all patients, and brentuximab vedotin exposure varied. About this clone itself: The antigen is unknown.

Data came from immunoSEQ multiplex PCR; TCRdb stores just in-frame clones and leaves some out. The sample consists of 9,500 to 12,000 clones, approximately 81% of them appearing once. The receptor comes from a human donor with classical Hodgkin lymphoma. The specimen comprised peripheral blood mononuclear cells (PBMCs), sampled at baseline. The J gene is TRBJ1-2, the V gene TRBV27; weak D call: TRBD1 (5 bases). The CDR3 DNA follows: TGTGCCAGCAGCCTGGACACGGGTCTTGGCTATGGCTACACCTTC. It codes for CASSLDTGLGYGYTF.